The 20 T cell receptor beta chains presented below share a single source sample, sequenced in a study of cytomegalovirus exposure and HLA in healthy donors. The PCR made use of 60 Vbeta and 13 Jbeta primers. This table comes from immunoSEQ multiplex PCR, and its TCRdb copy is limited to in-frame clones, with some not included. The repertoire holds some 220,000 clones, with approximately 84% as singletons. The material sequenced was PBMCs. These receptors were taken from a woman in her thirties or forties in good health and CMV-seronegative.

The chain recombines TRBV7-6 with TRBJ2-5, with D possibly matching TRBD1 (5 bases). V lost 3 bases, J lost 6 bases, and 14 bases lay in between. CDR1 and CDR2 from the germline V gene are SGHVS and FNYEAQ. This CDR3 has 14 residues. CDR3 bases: TGTGCCAGCAGCTTTTACGTAGGGGCTAAGACCCAGTACTTC. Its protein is CASSFYVGAKTQYF.

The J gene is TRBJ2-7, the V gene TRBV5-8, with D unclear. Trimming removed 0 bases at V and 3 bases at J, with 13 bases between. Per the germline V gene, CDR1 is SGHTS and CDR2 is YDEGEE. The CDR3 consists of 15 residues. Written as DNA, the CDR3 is TGTGCCAGCAGCTTGGGGGTCCTGGGCCTCTACGAGCAGTACTTC. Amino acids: CASSLGVLGLYEQYF.

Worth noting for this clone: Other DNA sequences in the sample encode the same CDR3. CDR3 bases: TGTGCCAGCAGTCAAGGAGTCGGGGAGCTGTTTTTT. Translation: CASSQGVGELFF. The rearrangement uses TRBV5-4 and TRBJ2-2; D is uncertain. CDR1 is SGHNT and CDR2 is YYREEE in the germline V gene (reference sequence). This CDR3 is 12 amino acids long. Trimming shortened V by 5 bases and J by 7 bases, and 9 bases separated the two germline ends. Based on the CDR3 plus reference TRBV5-4 and TRBJ2-2, the full variable domain is ETGVTQSPTHLIKTRGQQVTLRCSSQSGHNTVSWYQQALGQGPQFIFQYYREEENGRGNFPPRFSGLQFPNYSSELNVNALELDDSALYLCASSQGVGELFFGEGSRLTVL.

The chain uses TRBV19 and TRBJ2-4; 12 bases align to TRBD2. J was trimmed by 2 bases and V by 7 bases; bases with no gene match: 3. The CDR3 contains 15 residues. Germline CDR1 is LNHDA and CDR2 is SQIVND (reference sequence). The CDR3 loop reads CASKLAGGSKNIQYF. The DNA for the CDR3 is TGTGCCAGTAAACTAGCGGGGGGATCCAAAAACATTCAGTACTTC.

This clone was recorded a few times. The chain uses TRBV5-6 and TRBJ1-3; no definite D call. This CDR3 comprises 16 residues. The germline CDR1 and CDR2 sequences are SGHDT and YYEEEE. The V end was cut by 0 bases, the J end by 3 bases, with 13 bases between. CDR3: CASSLDRGFFGNTIYF. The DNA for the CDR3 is TGTGCCAGCAGCTTGGACCGAGGTTTTTTTGGAAACACCATATATTTT.

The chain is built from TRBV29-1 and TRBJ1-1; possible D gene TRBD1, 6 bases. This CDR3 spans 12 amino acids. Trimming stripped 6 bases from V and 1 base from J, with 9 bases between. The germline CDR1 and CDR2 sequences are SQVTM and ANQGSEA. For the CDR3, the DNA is TGCAGCGTGGACAGAGCGAACACTGAAGCTTTCTTT. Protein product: CSVDRANTEAFF.

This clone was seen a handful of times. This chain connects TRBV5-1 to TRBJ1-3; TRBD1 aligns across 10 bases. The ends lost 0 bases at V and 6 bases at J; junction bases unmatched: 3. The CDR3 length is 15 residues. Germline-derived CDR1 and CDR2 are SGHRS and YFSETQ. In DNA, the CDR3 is TGCGCCAGCAGCTTGGACGGGACAGGGGTAAACACCATATATTTT. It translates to CASSLDGTGVNTIYF. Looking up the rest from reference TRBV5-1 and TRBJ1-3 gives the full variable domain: KAGVTQTPRYLIKTRGQQVTLSCSPISGHRSVSWYQQTPGQGLQFLFEYFSETQRNKGNFPGRFSGRQFSNSRSEMNVSTLELGDSALYLCASSLDGTGVNTIYFGEGSWLTVV.

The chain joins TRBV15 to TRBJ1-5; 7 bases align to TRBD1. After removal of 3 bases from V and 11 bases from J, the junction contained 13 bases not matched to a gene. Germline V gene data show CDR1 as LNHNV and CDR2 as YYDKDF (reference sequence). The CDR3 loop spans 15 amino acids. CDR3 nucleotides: TGTGCCACCAGCAGGGAGGAGGGGGCTGGGGTGGCCCAGCATTTT. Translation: CATSREEGAGVAQHF.

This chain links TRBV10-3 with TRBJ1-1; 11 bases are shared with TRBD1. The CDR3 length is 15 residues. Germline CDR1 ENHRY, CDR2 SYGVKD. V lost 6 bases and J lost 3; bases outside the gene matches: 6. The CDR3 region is CAIRAPGQGDTEAFF. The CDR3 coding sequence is TGTGCCATCAGGGCCCCGGGACAGGGGGACACTGAAGCTTTCTTT.

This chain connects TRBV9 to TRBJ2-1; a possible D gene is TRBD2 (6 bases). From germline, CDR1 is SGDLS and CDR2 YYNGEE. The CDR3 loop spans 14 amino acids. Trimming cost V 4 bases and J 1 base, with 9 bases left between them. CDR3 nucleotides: TGTGCCAGCAGCACCGGGGGTTCCTACAATGAGCAGTTCTTC. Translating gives CASSTGGSYNEQFF. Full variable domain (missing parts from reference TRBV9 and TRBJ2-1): DSGVTQTPKHLITATGQRVTLRCSPRSGDLSVYWYQQSLDQGLQFLIQYYNGEERAKGNILERFSAQQFPDLHSELNLSSLELGDSALYFCASSTGGSYNEQFFGPGTRLTVL.

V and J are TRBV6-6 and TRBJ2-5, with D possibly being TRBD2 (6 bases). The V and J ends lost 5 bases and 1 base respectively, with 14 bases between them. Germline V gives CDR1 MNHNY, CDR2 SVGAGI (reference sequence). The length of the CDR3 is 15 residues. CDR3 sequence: CASSHLRDFQETQYF. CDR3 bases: TGTGCCAGCAGTCACCTCCGGGACTTCCAAGAGACCCAGTACTTC.

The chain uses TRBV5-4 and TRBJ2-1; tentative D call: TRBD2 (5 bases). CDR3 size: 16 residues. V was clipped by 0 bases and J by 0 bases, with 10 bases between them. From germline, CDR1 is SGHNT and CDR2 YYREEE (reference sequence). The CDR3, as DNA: TGTGCCAGCAGCTTGGACAGCGGACCCTCCTACAATGAGCAGTTCTTC. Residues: CASSLDSGPSYNEQFF.

CDR3 in DNA: TGCGCCAGTACCCCAAGCCCACCCGCTGGAAACACCATATATTTT. This sequence encodes CASTPSPPAGNTIYF. The V and J genes are TRBV10-2 and TRBJ1-3; D unresolved. Per germline, CDR1 WSHSY and CDR2 SAAADI. The CDR3 runs 15 residues. Trimming took 9 bases from V and 2 from J, leaving 17 bases between them.

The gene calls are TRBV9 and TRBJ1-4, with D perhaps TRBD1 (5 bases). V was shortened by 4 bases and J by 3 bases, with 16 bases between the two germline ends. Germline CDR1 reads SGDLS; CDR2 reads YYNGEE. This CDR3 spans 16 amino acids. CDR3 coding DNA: TGTGCCAGCAGCCCCCGAGGTGGGGCGTCTAATGAAAAACTGTTTTTT. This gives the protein CASSPRGGASNEKLFF.

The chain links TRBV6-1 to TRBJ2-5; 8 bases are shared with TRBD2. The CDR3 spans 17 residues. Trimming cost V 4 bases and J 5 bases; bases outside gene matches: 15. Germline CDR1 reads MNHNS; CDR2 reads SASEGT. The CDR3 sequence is CASSASSLAGGSETQYF. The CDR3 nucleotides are TGTGCCAGCAGTGCCAGTTCGCTGGCGGGGGGTTCTGAGACCCAGTACTTC.

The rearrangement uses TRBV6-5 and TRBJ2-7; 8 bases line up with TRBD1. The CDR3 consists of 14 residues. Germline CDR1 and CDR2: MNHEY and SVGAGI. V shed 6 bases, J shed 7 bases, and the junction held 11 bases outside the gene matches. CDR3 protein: CASSAGQVTSEQYF. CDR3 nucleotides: TGTGCCAGCAGCGCGGGACAGGTGACTTCGGAGCAGTACTTC.

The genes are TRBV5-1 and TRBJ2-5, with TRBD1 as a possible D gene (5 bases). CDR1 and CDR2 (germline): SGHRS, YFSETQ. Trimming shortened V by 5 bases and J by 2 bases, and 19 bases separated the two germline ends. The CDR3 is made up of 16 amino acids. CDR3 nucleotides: TGCGCCAGCAGACCTCAGGCAGGGCTCCCTCAAGAGACCCAGTACTTC. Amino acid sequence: CASRPQAGLPQETQYF.

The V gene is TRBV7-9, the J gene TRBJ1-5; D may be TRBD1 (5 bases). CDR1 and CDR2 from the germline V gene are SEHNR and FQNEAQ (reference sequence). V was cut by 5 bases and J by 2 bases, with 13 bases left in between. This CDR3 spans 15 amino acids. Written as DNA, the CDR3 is TGTGCCAGCAGCCTTGCAGGGCCAGGCAATCAGCCCCAGCATTTT. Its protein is CASSLAGPGNQPQHF.

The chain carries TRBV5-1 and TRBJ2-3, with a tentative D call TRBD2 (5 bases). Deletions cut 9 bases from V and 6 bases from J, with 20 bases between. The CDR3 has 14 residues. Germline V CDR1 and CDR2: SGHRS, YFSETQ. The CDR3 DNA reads TGCGCCACCCGGGAAGGTAGCGTCCTTGATACGCAGTATTTT. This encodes CATREGSVLDTQYF.

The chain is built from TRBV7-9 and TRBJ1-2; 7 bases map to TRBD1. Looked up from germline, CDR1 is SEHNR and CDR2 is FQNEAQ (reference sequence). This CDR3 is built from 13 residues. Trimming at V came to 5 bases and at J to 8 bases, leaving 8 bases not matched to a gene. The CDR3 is CASSEGTVRGYTF. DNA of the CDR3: TGTGCCAGCAGCGAGGGGACAGTTAGGGGCTACACCTTC.